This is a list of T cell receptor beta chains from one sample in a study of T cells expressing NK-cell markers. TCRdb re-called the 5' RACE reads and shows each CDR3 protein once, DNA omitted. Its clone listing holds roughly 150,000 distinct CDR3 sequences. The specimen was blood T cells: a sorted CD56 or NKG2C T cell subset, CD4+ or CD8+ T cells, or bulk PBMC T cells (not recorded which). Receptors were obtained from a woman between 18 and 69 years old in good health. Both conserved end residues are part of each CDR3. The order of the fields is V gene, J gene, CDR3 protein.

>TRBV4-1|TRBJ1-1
CASSWRQGWDTEAFF
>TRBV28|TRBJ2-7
CASSREDEQYF
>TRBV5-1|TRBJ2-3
CASSPVASGSAPDTQYF
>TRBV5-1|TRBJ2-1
CASSRMGTSGRDEQFF
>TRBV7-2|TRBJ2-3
CASSPSGFKDTQYF
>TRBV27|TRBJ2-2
CASSPTGVSGELFF
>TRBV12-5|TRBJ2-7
CASGFGWEQYF
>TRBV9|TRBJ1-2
CASSRTGTRQDGYTF
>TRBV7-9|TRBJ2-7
CASSSGRSRNEQYF
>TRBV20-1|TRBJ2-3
CSARDPIGSGDTQYF
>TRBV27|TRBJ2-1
CASSLLSRQGGDEQFF
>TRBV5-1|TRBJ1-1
CASSPGTGGAGTEAFF
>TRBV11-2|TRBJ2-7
CASSPTDRGEQYF
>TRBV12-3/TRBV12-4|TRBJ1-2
CASSVSLNYGYTF
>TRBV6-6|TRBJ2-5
CASSTALETQYF
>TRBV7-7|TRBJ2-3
CASSLAQAGGGTDTQYF
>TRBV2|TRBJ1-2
CARQGADGYTF
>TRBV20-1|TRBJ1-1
CSAREDMNTEAFF
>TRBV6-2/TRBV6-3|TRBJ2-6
CASSYSQTRGGANVLTF
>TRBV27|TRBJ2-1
CASSLKREVDEQFF
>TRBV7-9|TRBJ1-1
CASSLRAGAPEAFF
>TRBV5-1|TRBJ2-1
CASSFGAGGHNEQFF
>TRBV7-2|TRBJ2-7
CASSLAWGAAYEQYF
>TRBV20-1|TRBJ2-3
CSALAGDGLAGHTDTQYF
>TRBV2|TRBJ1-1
CASDSNTEAFF
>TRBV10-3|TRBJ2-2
CAISDEGAGGELFF
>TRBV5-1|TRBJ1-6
CASSRKTGGDSPLHF
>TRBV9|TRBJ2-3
CASSPGIDTQYF
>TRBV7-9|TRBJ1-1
CASSLVDRAKRAEAFF
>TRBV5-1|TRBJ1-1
CASSLEGRLAFF
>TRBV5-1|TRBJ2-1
CASSLGTSGFYNEQFF
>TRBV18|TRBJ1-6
CASSPDRRAPLHF
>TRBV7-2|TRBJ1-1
CASSLVSPFTEAFF
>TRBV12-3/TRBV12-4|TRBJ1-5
CASSPDGNQPQHF
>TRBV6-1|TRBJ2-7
CASSGGGRGYEQYF
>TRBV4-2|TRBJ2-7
CASSQGRSGGGYEQYF
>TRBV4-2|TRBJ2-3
CASSQDAGPTDTQYF
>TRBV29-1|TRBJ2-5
CSVSGAEETQYF
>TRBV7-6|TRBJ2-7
CASSSQGGSSEQYF
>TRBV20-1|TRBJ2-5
CSAPLAGVREKETQYF
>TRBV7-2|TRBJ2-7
CASSLKGAGRSYEQYF
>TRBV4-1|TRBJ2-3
CASSLKLTDTQYF
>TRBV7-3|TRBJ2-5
CASSYGSSIGETQYF